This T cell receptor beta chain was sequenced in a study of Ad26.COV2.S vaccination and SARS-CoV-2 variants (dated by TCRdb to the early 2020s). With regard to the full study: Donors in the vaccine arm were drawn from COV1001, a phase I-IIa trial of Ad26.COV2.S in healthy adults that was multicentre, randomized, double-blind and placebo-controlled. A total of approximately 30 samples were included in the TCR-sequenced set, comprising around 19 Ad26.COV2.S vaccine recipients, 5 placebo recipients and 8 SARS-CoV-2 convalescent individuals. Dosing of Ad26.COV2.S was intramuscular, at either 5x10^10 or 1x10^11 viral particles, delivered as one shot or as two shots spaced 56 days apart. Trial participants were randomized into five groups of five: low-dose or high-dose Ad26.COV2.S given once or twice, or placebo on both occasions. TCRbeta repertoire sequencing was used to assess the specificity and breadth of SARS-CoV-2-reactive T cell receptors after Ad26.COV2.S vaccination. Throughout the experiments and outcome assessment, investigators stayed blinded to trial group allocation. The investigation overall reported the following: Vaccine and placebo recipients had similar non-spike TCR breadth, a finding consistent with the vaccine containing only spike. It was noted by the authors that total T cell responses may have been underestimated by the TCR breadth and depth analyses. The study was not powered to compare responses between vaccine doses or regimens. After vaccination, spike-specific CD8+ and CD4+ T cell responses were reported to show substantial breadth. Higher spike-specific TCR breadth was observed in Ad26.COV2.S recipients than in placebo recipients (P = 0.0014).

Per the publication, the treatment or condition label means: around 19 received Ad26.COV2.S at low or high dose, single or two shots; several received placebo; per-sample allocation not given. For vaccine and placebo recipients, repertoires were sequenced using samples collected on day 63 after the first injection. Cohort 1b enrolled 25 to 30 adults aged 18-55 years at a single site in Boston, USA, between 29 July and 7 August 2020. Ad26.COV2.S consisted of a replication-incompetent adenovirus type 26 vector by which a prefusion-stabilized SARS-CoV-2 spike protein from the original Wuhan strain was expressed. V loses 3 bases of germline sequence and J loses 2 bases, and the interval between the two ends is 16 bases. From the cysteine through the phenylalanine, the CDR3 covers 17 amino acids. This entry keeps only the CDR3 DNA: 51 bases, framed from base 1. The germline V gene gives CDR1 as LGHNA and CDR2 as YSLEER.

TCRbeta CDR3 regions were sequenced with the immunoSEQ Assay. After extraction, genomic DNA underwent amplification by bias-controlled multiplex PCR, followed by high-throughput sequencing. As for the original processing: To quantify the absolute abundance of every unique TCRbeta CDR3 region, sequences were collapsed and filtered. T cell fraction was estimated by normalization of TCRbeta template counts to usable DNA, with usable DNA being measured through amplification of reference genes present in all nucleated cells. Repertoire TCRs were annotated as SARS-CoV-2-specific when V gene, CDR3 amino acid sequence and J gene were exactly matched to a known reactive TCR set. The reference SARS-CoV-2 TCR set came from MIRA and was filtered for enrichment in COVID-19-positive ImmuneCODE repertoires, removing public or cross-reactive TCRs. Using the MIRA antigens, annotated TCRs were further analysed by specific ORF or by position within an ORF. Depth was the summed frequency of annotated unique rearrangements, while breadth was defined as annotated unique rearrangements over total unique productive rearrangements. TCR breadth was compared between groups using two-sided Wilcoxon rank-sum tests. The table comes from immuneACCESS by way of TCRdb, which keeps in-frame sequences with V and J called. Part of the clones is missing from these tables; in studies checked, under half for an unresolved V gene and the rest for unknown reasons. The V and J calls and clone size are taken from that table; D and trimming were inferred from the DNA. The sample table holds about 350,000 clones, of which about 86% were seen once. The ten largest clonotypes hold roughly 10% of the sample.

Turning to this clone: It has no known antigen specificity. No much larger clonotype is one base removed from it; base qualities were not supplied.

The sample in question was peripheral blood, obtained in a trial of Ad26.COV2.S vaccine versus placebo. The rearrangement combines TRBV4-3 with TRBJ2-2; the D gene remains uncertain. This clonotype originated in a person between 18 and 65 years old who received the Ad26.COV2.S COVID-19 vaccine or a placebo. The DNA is TGCGCCAGCAGCCAGTCAATGGGTTTGTCCAACACCGGGGAGCTGTTTTTT. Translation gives CASSQSMGLSNTGELFF.